This T cell receptor beta chain comes out of a study of T cells in Graves' hyperthyroidism and ophthalmopathy. Researchers amplified the TCR beta CDR3 regions from RNA transcripts. The primer set for the first-round RT-PCR of the TCR CDR3 was HTBI. One entry per CDR3 protein results from TCRdb running MiXCR on the multiplex PCR reads. The profile shows 560,000 or so distinct CDR3 sequences, around 45% of them singletons. Note on this clonotype: The antigen is undetermined.

The CDR3 consists of 14 residues. Germline assignment: CDR1 SEHNR and CDR2 FQNEAQ (reference sequence). The V gene lost 5 bases and the J gene lost 0 bases, with 10 bases spanning the gap. Regarding the study as a whole: In the blood, most expanded thyroid clonotypes above 0.001 appeared as well.

Clinical symptoms, serum thyroxine and TRAb, thyroid ultrasound and orbital computed tomography were used for the diagnoses. The chain recombines TRBV7-9 with TRBJ1-1; the D is unclear. Sample: peripheral blood or thyroid tissue (not recorded which). The source of this sequence is a woman in her late teens or twenties with Graves' hyperthyroidism. This CDR3 reads CASSQGDVNTEAFF. In DNA form, the CDR3 reads TGTGCCAGCAGCCAAGGTGACGTGAACACTGAAGCTTTCTTT.